This is a list of T cell receptor beta chains from one sample in a study of T cells in narcolepsy. Using immunoSEQ multiplex PCR, the repertoire was profiled, and TCRdb retains in-frame clones only, with some absent. Among about 30,000 clones listed, around 83% were seen once. Sequenced material: CD45RA- memory CD4+ T cells from PBMCs. All receptors come from a human donor with narcolepsy. Both conserved end residues are part of each CDR3. A D gene is named only where the DNA matches it firmly. Some rows mark clone size as missing; the rest say once, few, many or name a class of expanded clone.

d_call	v_call	clone_size	j_call	cdr3_nt	cdr3_aa
-	TRBV6-5	-	TRBJ2-7	TGTGCCAGCAGTTTAGGACAGATCTCCTACGAGCAGTACTTC	CASSLGQISYEQYF
-	TRBV5-4	-	TRBJ2-1	TGTGCCAGCAGCTTGGCGTTAGGTAGGGGGAGCTCCTACAATGAGCAGTTCTTC	CASSLALGRGSSYNEQFF
TRBD1	TRBV5-1	-	TRBJ2-7	TGCGCCAGCAGCCAGGGGACAGGGGTCTACGAGCAGTACTTC	CASSQGTGVYEQYF
TRBD1	TRBV7-2	-	TRBJ2-7	TGTGCCAGCAGCTTCTGGACAGGGGGGGACTACGAGCAGTACTTC	CASSFWTGGDYEQYF
-	TRBV18	-	TRBJ1-6	TGTGCCAGCTCACCACAAGGGGTGGGGGTACATTCACCCCTCCACTTT	CASSPQGVGVHSPLHF
TRBD1	TRBV6-1	-	TRBJ1-1	TGTGCCAGCAGTGCAAAAGGACAGGGTGAAGCTTTCTTT	CASSAKGQGEAFF
-	TRBV7-2	-	TRBJ1-3	TGTGCCAGCAGCTTAGGGCGCTCTGGAAACACCATATATTTT	CASSLGRSGNTIYF
-	TRBV21-1	-	TRBJ2-1	TGTGCCAGCAGCAAAGGCGGCAAGGAGGTGGTCCGACACAATGAGCAGTTCTTC	CASSKGGKEVVRHNEQFF
-	TRBV4-3	-	TRBJ2-2	TGCGCCAGCAGCCAAGATGTCCAGCTAGTCACCGGGGAGCTGTTTTTT	CASSQDVQLVTGELFF
-	TRBV19	-	TRBJ1-5	TGTGCCACCCGGACAGTCGGGGGGCCCCAGCATTTT	CATRTVGGPQHF
-	TRBV11-3	-	TRBJ2-2	TGTGCCAGCAGCTTAGCCGCCGGGGAGCTGTTTTTT	CASSLAAGELFF
-	TRBV7-8	-	TRBJ1-3	TGTGCCAGCAGCCCCGGACGGATCTCTGGAAACACCATATATTTT	CASSPGRISGNTIYF
TRBD1	TRBV27	-	TRBJ1-1	TGTGCCAGCAGTCCGAGATTCGGACAGGGGAGGCCGATGAACACTGAAGCTTTCTTT	CASSPRFGQGRPMNTEAFF
-	TRBV29-1	-	TRBJ1-1	TGCAGCGTTGGAGGGCAGAGGAACACTGAAGCTTTCTTT	CSVGGQRNTEAFF
-	TRBV18	-	TRBJ2-2	TGTGCCAGCTCACCACCCCGGGGAACTGCGAACACCGGGGAGCTGTTTTTT	CASSPPRGTANTGELFF
TRBD1	TRBV28	-	TRBJ2-4	TGTGCCATAGATACCGGGACAGGGGGCTTGTACTTC	CAIDTGTGGLYF
TRBD1	TRBV2	-	TRBJ2-2	TGTGCCAGCACACAGGGGGAAAACACCGGGGAGCTGTTTTTT	CASTQGENTGELFF
-	TRBV14	few	TRBJ2-1	TGTGCCAGCAGCCAAGAAGGCAGAGGGGGGCAGTTCTTC	CASSQEGRGGQFF
-	TRBV11-3	-	TRBJ2-7	TGTGCCAGCAGCTTTAGGACAGCCTACGAGCAGTACTTC	CASSFRTAYEQYF
-	TRBV2	-	TRBJ2-7	TGTGCCAGCAGTGAGTCGGACCGCGAGCAGTACTTC	CASSESDREQYF
-	TRBV29-1	-	TRBJ2-1	TGCAGCGTTGAAGGGACAAGGACCGGACTAAAGACCTACAATGAGCAGTTCTTC	CSVEGTRTGLKTYNEQFF
-	TRBV6-5	-	TRBJ2-1	TGTGCCAGCAGTTACTCAAGCTATGAGCAGTTCTTC	CASSYSSYEQFF
TRBD1	TRBV28	once	TRBJ2-7	TGTGCCAGCAGTTTCCCCATGGGACAGCGGACCTCCTACGAGCAGTACTTC	CASSFPMGQRTSYEQYF
-	TRBV7-2	few	TRBJ1-3	TGTGCCAGCAGCTTAGGCCAAGCAGACTCTGGAAACACCATATATTTT	CASSLGQADSGNTIYF
-	TRBV9	-	TRBJ2-5	TGTGCCAGCAGCGACGGGTTGGGGGAAGAGACCCAGTACTTC	CASSDGLGEETQYF
-	TRBV6-5	-	TRBJ1-2	TGTGCCAGCAGTTACAACAAGGGAGATGGCTACACCTTC	CASSYNKGDGYTF
-	TRBV5-1	-	TRBJ1-5	TGCGCCAGCAGCTTGGGGGGGTCAAACAATCAGCCCCAGCATTTT	CASSLGGSNNQPQHF
-	TRBV18	-	TRBJ1-1	TGTGCCAGCTCACCCATAACAGGGAACACTGAAGCTTTCTTT	CASSPITGNTEAFF
-	TRBV6-1	-	TRBJ2-5	TGTGCCAGCAGTGTCCAGGGCTTTGAGACCCAGTACTTC	CASSVQGFETQYF
-	TRBV2	-	TRBJ2-7	TGTGCCAGCAGTGAAGTGGCAGGCGCCGAGCAGTACTTC	CASSEVAGAEQYF
-	TRBV5-1	-	TRBJ2-5	TGCGCCAGCAGGATGACAGACGCCCAAGAGACCCAGTACTTC	CASRMTDAQETQYF
-	TRBV11-2	-	TRBJ2-5	TGTGCCAGCAGACCTCGGGTGACCCGGGGGCGAGGACAAGAGACCCAGTACTTC	CASRPRVTRGRGQETQYF
-	TRBV7-2	-	TRBJ2-3	TGTGCCAGCAGTGTGGACATCGGTACGCAGTATTTT	CASSVDIGTQYF
-	TRBV5-5	-	TRBJ1-5	TGTGCCAGCAGCTTTGGACAGAACGCCAATCAGCCCCAGCATTTT	CASSFGQNANQPQHF
-	TRBV6-1	once	TRBJ1-1	TGTGCCAGCAATTTACGGGGGGAGAACACTGAAGCTTTCTTT	CASNLRGENTEAFF
-	TRBV6-5	-	TRBJ1-5	TGTGCCAGCAGACAATTTAAACAGGGTTTCCAGCCCCAGCATTTT	CASRQFKQGFQPQHF
TRBD1	TRBV28	-	TRBJ1-6	TGTGCCAGCAGTTTAGGGACAGTCAATTCACCCCTCCACTTT	CASSLGTVNSPLHF
-	TRBV7-8	-	TRBJ2-5	TGTGCCAGCAGAAACAGGGAAGTGGGCCAAGAGACCCAGTACTTC	CASRNREVGQETQYF
TRBD2	TRBV11-3	-	TRBJ2-3	TGTGCCAGCAGCTTAGAACAGCCGGGACTAGCGGGGGGGACAGATACGCAGTATTTT	CASSLEQPGLAGGTDTQYF
-	TRBV19	-	TRBJ2-3	TGTGCCAGTAGTATTGCCTCGCTAAGCGTAGATACGCAGTATTTT	CASSIASLSVDTQYF
-	TRBV7-2	-	TRBJ2-2	TGTGCCAGCAGCTTAGTCGGGACCGCTGGGAACACCGGGGAGCTGTTTTTT	CASSLVGTAGNTGELFF
-	TRBV2	-	TRBJ1-1	TGTGCCAGCAGGGCCAGTTTGACTGAAGCTTTCTTT	CASRASLTEAFF
-	TRBV19	-	TRBJ2-2	TGTGCCAGCCGAGGCAGGGGAGAACGTACCGGGGAGCTGTTTTTT	CASRGRGERTGELFF
-	TRBV2	-	TRBJ2-7	TGTGCCAGCAGTGACTGGCAGGGTGCCTACGAGCAGTACTTC	CASSDWQGAYEQYF
TRBD1	TRBV18	-	TRBJ1-1	TGTGCCAGCGCGATTACAGGGGACGGTGAAGCTTTCTTT	CASAITGDGEAFF
-	TRBV7-9	-	TRBJ2-1	TGTGCCAGCAGCTCCCCGAGGGGAGCAGCCGTCGGCTACAATGAGCAGTTCTTC	CASSSPRGAAVGYNEQFF